This TCR beta chain comes out of a study of T cell repertoires in cytomegalovirus infection. Overall study context: Shared public TCR beta signatures pointed to both CMV infection and a matching HLA type. Study-level findings and limits: HLA-C-restricted CMV clonotypes gave the most frequent clonotype in two of eight donors. Summed public TCR beta family frequency identified CMV carriers bearing the relevant HLA.

A single record per CDR3 protein comes from TCRdb applying MiXCR to the reads. The sample includes over 100,000 distinct CDR3 sequences, 10% of them seen just once. This clonotype was seen at least ten times. Its antigen is unknown. This sequence was found in a human donor in good health (CMV status not recorded). Some clones in this sample may be carry-over from other donors' samples. The sequencing sample was made of PBMCs, sequenced either directly or after in vitro stimulation (not recorded which).

CDR3 bases: TGTGCCAGCAGTTTCAGCAGCTTACAAGAGACCCAGTACTTC. Residues: CASSFSSLQETQYF. The chain joins TRBV6-5 to TRBJ2-5, with D hard to call. This CDR3 comprises 14 residues. Trimming removed 4 bases from V and 2 bases from J, with 11 bases in between. The V gene's germline CDR1 is MNHEY and CDR2 SVGAGI.